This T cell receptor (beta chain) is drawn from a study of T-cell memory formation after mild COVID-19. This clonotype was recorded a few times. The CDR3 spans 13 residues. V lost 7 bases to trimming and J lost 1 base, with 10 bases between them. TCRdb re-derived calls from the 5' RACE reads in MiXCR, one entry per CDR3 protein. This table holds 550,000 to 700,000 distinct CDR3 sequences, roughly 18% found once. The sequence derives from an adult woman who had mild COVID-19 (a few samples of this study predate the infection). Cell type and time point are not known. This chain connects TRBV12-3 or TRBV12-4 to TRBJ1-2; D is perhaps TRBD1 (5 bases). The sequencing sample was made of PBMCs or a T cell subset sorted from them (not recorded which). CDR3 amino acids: CASTPGGNYGYTF. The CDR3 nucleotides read TGTGCCAGCACCCCCGGGGGTAACTATGGCTACACCTTC.